The 2 T cell receptor beta chains listed next were all sequenced from one sample in a study of blood T cell repertoires in COVID-19. Assay: immunoSEQ multiplex PCR; the TCRdb copy retains only in-frame clones and omits some. Here the sample spans some 280,000 clones, 86% being singletons. The sequencing input was peripheral blood. These receptor sequences come from a woman aged 25 to 39 with active or convalescent COVID-19.

The chain combines TRBV30 with TRBJ2-1; D uncertain. Germline CDR1 and CDR2: GTSNPN and SVGIG (reference sequence). The CDR3 covers 13 residues. V was trimmed by 1 base and J by 5 bases, leaving 9 bases between them. The CDR3 region has the DNA TGTGCCTGGAGTGACCTGAGCGACAATGAGCAGTTCTTC. Its translation: CAWSDLSDNEQFF.

This clone is a singleton in its sample. V and J are TRBV7-9 and TRBJ1-4, with D maybe TRBD1 (6 bases). This CDR3 has 14 amino acids. Trimming left V 1 base short and J 5 bases short, with 8 bases between. Germline lookup yields CDR1 SEHNR and CDR2 FQNEAQ (reference sequence). The DNA for the CDR3 is TGTGCCAGCAGCTTAGGGACAGCGAATGAAAAACTGTTTTTT. Translation gives CASSLGTANEKLFF.